The T cell receptor (beta chain) under discussion was sequenced for a study of cytomegalovirus exposure and HLA in healthy donors. The overall study: About 80 million unique TCR sequences came from HLA-typed donors in an early release.

Details on this clone: Its specificity is not known.

Primers: 60 Vbeta forward and 13 Jbeta reverse. Libraries were prepared by immunoSEQ multiplex PCR; TCRdb keeps only in-frame clonotypes and omits some of them. The sample holds about 98,000 clones; around 80% are singletons and the top ten take about 1.5%. Germline CDR1 is SGHAT and CDR2 is FQNNGV. V lost 5 bases to trimming and J lost 7 bases; unmatched junction nucleotides: 7. The CDR3 is 15 residues long. Regarding the study as a whole: An Asian-associated ancestry cluster reportedly showed fewer N-insertions than the approximately 600-donor mean in a later analysis. Among the sequence variants, a highly shared cluster was likely an artifact of sequencing.

The chain combines TRBV11-2 with TRBJ1-6; 8 nucleotides match TRBD1. The sample was PBMCs. The sequence was obtained from a man aged 35-49 years in good health and CMV-seronegative. In DNA, the CDR3 is TGTGCCAGCAGCCCAGACAGGGGAGTCAATTCACCCCTCCACTTT. This codes for CASSPDRGVNSPLHF.